The 13 T cell receptor beta chains presented below share a single source sample, sequenced in a study of technical replicates of blood from several donors. Here immunoSEQ multiplex PCR was the method, and the copy in TCRdb shows in-frame clones only, minus some. The table includes 65,000 to 80,000 clones, 96% detected once. Sequencing was performed on T cells isolated from PBMCs. Source of these receptors: a human donor in good health.

The chain carries TRBV29-1 and TRBJ2-1; 9 nucleotides match TRBD2. The junction had 7 bases not matched to a gene; V was cut back by 0 bases and J by 4 bases. The CDR3 sequence is 16 residues long. Germline V gives CDR1 SQVTM, CDR2 ANQGSEA. The CDR3 DNA sequence: TGCAGCGTTGAAGAACCTAGCGGGACGTCTTACAATGAGCAGTTCTTC. Translation gives CSVEEPSGTSYNEQFF.

V and J are TRBV7-2 and TRBJ2-7, with 7 bases matching TRBD2. The CDR3 runs 15 residues. Germline V gene data show CDR1 as SGHTA and CDR2 as FQGNSA. V gave up 4 bases and J gave up 3 bases; unmatched junction bases: 9. The CDR3 protein is CASSSDVGGYYEQYF. The CDR3 bases are TGTGCCAGCAGCTCGGACGTGGGGGGGTACTACGAGCAGTACTTC.

This clone is a singleton in its sample. This chain uses TRBV13 with TRBJ2-2, with 9 bases aligning to TRBD1. CDR1 is PRHDT, CDR2 FYEKMQ, per germline (reference sequence). V shed 4 bases and J 7 bases; nucleotides not matched to a gene: 4. The CDR3 contains 14 residues. CDR3 protein: CASSSGDRDGELFF. Written as DNA, the CDR3 is TGTGCCAGCAGCTCGGGGGACAGGGACGGGGAGCTGTTTTTT.

The chain recombines TRBV30 with TRBJ2-6; 10 bases are a match to TRBD1. The junction had 3 bases not matched to a gene; V was cut back by 3 bases and J by 1 base. CDR1 and CDR2 (germline): GTSNPN, SVGIG (reference sequence). There are 16 residues in the CDR3. The CDR3 spells CAWRDRGPSGANVLTF. In nucleotides, the CDR3 is TGTGCCTGGAGAGACAGGGGGCCTTCTGGGGCCAACGTCCTGACTTTC. The variable domain in full, with the rest retrieved from reference TRBV30 and TRBJ2-6, is SQTIHQWPATLVQPVGSPLSLECTVEGTSNPNLYWYRQAAGRGLQLLFYSVGIGQISSEVPQNLSASRPQDRQFILSSKKLLLSDSGFYLCAWRDRGPSGANVLTFGAGSRLTVL.

This clone was found once. The chain is built from TRBV9 and TRBJ2-1; D is undetermined. CDR1 SGDLS and CDR2 YYNGEE come from the germline V gene. CDR3 length: 15 residues. Trimming left V 5 bases short and J 7 bases short, with 19 bases between. As DNA, the CDR3 is TGTGCCAGCAGTGGTTCTGGTGAGAGGCTAAATGAGCAGTTCTTC. Amino acid sequence: CASSGSGERLNEQFF. The complete variable domain, with remaining parts taken from reference TRBV9 and TRBJ2-1, reads DSGVTQTPKHLITATGQRVTLRCSPRSGDLSVYWYQQSLDQGLQFLIQYYNGEERAKGNILERFSAQQFPDLHSELNLSSLELGDSALYFCASSGSGERLNEQFFGPGTRLTVL.

The rearrangement uses TRBV10-3 and TRBJ2-7, with D possibly being TRBD2 (5 bases). In germline, CDR1 is ENHRY, CDR2 SYGVKD. The V end lost 8 bases, the J end lost 9 bases, and 20 bases lay between the germline ends. The CDR3 consists of 13 residues. CDR3 nucleotide sequence: TGTGCCATCTCTCCAGCGGATCCGCCGGGGCAGTACTTC. Protein product: CAISPADPPGQYF.

The gene calls are TRBV7-6 and TRBJ2-1; D call uncertain. Trimming took off 1 base at V and 5 bases at J, with 6 bases between the two ends. Germline CDR1 SGHVS, CDR2 FNYEAQ. The CDR3 has 13 residues. CDR3 in DNA: TGTGCCAGCAGCTTAGTCGGTAACAATGAGCAGTTCTTC. It yields the protein CASSLVGNNEQFF.

The chain recombines TRBV6-5 with TRBJ2-2; D not resolved. V was pared by 4 bases and J by 4 bases, with 10 bases between. Germline CDR1 reads MNHEY; CDR2 reads SVGAGI. The CDR3 is made up of 14 amino acids. CDR3 DNA: TGTGCCAGCAGTTTAGTTTCAGGCACCGGGGAGCTGTTTTTT. The encoded protein is CASSLVSGTGELFF.

The chain is built from TRBV27 and TRBJ2-2, with D possibly TRBD1 on 5 matching bases. V was trimmed by 6 bases and J by 1 base, leaving 6 bases between them. The CDR3 length is 13 residues. The germline V gene encodes CDR1 MNHEY and CDR2 SMNVEV (reference sequence). The CDR3 here is CASSRENTGELFF. For the CDR3, the DNA is TGTGCCAGCAGCAGGGAGAACACCGGGGAGCTGTTTTTT.

This chain uses TRBV6-5 with TRBJ2-1; 7 positions match TRBD2. There are 14 residues in the CDR3. The trim removed 5 bases at V and 3 bases at J, leaving 4 bases unmatched. Germline CDR1 and CDR2: MNHEY and SVGAGI. The chain's CDR3 is CASSRGSSYNEQFF. As DNA, the CDR3 is TGTGCCAGCAGTCGCGGGAGTAGCTACAATGAGCAGTTCTTC.

The chain has TRBV28 and TRBJ2-7; 7 bases are a match to TRBD1. CDR1 is MDHEN and CDR2 is SYDVKM in the germline V gene. V lost 4 bases, J lost 4 bases, and 7 bases stayed unmatched. The CDR3 covers 14 residues. The chain's CDR3 is CASSSGTVRYEQYF. The CDR3 nucleotides are TGTGCCAGCAGTTCCGGGACAGTTCGTTACGAGCAGTACTTC.

The chain is built from TRBV6-5 and TRBJ1-5, with TRBD1 matching over 7 bases. V lost 7 bases to trimming and J lost 6 bases; unmatched junction nucleotides: 6. The CDR3 runs to 13 residues. Germline V gene sequence: CDR1 MNHEY, CDR2 SVGAGI. The CDR3 DNA reads TGTGCCAGCACCAGGGGGAGAGGTCAGCCCCAGCATTTT. It yields the protein CASTRGRGQPQHF.

The genes are TRBV4-1 and TRBJ2-7; 16 positions match TRBD2. Germline CDR1 is MGHRA and CDR2 is YSYEKL. J was trimmed by 5 bases and V by 8 bases; bases with no gene match: 12. The CDR3 totals 17 residues. The CDR3 protein is CASGGTSGRASGNEQYF. CDR3 nucleotides: TGCGCCAGCGGCGGGACTAGCGGGAGGGCCTCGGGTAACGAGCAGTACTTC.